The TCR beta chain described here comes from a study of T cell repertoires in cytomegalovirus infection. A remark on this clonotype: Antigen unknown.

TCRdb used MiXCR to reprocess the reads, holding one entry per CDR3 protein. The sample records 200,000 to 250,000 distinct CDR3 sequences, about 39% being singletons. This sequence originates from a human donor in good health (CMV status not recorded). Some clones in this sample may be carry-over from other donors' samples. The sample was CD8+ T cells from cultured PBMCs, taken from culture after CMV antigen stimulation.

The CDR3 sequence is CATSRDRGGRGQETQYF. The CDR3 nucleotides are TGTGCCACCAGCAGAGATCGAGGCGGGAGGGGCCAAGAGACCCAGTACTTC. This rearrangement joins TRBV15 to TRBJ2-5; 9 bases match TRBD2. This CDR3 region has 17 residues. After removal of 0 bases from V and 1 base from J, the junction contained 6 bases not matched to a gene. Germline V CDR1 and CDR2: LNHNV, YYDKDF (reference sequence).